This TCR beta chain originates from a study of breast tumors, draining lymph nodes, adjacent tissues. Whole-study findings and limits: Data only fit, rather than demonstrated, lymph node origin of most tumor T cells. Data fit most tumor T cells coming from lymph node, expanding in tumor. Compared with basal-like, luminal-like tumors shared significantly more repertoire with nontumor tissue.

This clonotype was seen a handful of times. Its antigen is not known. Germline loops: CDR1 DFQATT, CDR2 SNEGSKA (reference sequence). This CDR3 has 12 residues. V was shortened by 6 bases and J by 8 bases, with 16 bases between the two germline ends. Breast cancer patients provided tissue from their axillary draining lymph nodes. TCRdb independently ran MiXCR on the multiplex PCR reads; one entry per CDR3 protein. Of around 300,000 distinct CDR3 sequences listed, more than 30% are singletons. Material: axillary lymph node tissue. This clonotype was sampled from a female donor with breast cancer. Some clones in this sample may be carry-over from other donors' samples. V gene TRBV20-1 combines with J gene TRBJ1-1; tentative D call: TRBD1 (6 bases). In nucleotides, the CDR3 is TGCAGTGCCCGACCCCGGACAGTCGAAGCTTTCTTT. It yields the protein CSARPRTVEAFF.